This TCR beta chain was found in a study of response to subunit inactivated influenza vaccine. Whole-study findings and limits: Researchers suggested that each seasonal influenza vaccination recruits few new T cells.

As regards this clonotype: Its cognate antigen is unknown.

The J segment lost 7 bases and the V segment lost 5 bases, leaving 5 bases of the junction unmatched. This CDR3 is 13 amino acids long. MiXCR, run by TCRdb on the RT-PCR reads, gives a single entry per CDR3 protein. The profile shows about 650,000 distinct CDR3 sequences, approximately 14% of them singletons. The sequence was obtained from a man in his fifties or sixties who received an inactivated influenza vaccine. V is TRBV12-3 or TRBV12-4 and J is TRBJ1-5; the match to TRBD1 covers 7 bases. Sample: PBMCs from blood, taken 14 days before vaccination. The CDR3 region is CASSAAGGQPQHF. In DNA form, the CDR3 reads TGTGCCAGCAGTGCCGCAGGGGGACAGCCCCAGCATTTT.